This T cell receptor beta chain originates from a study of vaccination effects on CD4 cells after COVID-19. CD4+ T cells were isolated after approximately 10 days of culture. Infection with SARS-CoV-2 occurred in the person between March and December 2020, and PCR confirmed it. This clone has only one observation. Its antigen is as yet unknown. The sample carries other DNA sequences with the same CDR3. Sequenced by immunoSEQ multiplex PCR; TCRdb stores in-frame clones only, minus some. The sample includes 45,000 to 50,000 clones, about 80% seen only once; the top ten take 12%. V trimming: 6 bases; J trimming: 7 bases; junction bases outside the gene matches: 2. In germline, CDR1 is MNHEY, CDR2 SVGAGI. CDR3 size: 13 residues.

The sequences come from CD4+ T cells from PBMCs cultured without peptide, collected before COVID-19 vaccination. The sequence came from a human donor who had a prior SARS-CoV-2 infection. This chain links TRBV6-5 with TRBJ1-6, with 8 bases lining up with TRBD1. The CDR3 DNA reads as TGTGCCAGCAGCGGACAGGGAAATTCACCCCTCCACTTT. Its translation is CASSGQGNSPLHF.